Included here is one TCR beta chain sequence, with context. The clone's antigen remains unknown. No base quality values were provided; no much bigger clone lies one nucleotide off. In the germline V gene, CDR1 corresponds to SGHVS and CDR2 to FQNEAQ. Trimming removed 1 base from V and 4 bases from J; the gene matches leave 2 bases unexplained. Taken from cysteine to phenylalanine, the CDR3 has 15 residues. Only the CDR3 DNA stays, 45 bases, in frame from base 1. Flow cytometry confirmed the purity of CD4+ and CD8+ cells that had been isolated by positive magnetic bead selection on an AutoMACS. A TCR V beta antibody panel was used in flow cytometry to screen first for clonal expansions, which were then characterized by TCRB deep sequencing of sorted CD8+ fractions. Peripheral blood mononuclear cells were obtained using density gradient separation with Ficoll-Paque PLUS. DNA was extracted from CD4-enriched, CD8-enriched or PBMC samples with Nucleospin Tissue or Tissue XS kits and quantified with a Qubit 2.0 fluorometer.

This record belongs to a study of somatic mutations in cytotoxic T cells in rheumatoid arthritis (dated by TCRdb to 2016 to 2017). About the study as a whole: Peripheral blood (approximately 32 ml EDTA) was collected from patients immediately after diagnosis and before any treatment began. Sorted V beta1+ cells also underwent TCRB sequencing, and some V beta antibody-stained T-cell populations were flow-sorted at nearly 100% purity on a FACSAria II or Sony SH800. Whether expanded CD8+ T-cell clones in untreated, newly diagnosed rheumatoid arthritis carry somatic mutations was the study question, and clonality was characterized with TCRB deep sequencing. TCRB deep sequencing was performed for some 65 rheumatoid arthritis patients and about 20 healthy controls. Median age was essentially the same in the patient group and the control group. Results and caveats for the whole study, not just this receptor: In patients, CD8+ clonality rose with age (Spearman r ~ 0.47), which was not the case in healthy controls. The finding that TRBV07 was slightly underrepresented in patients was left unadjusted for multiple comparisons. CD8+ T-cell clonality did not differ significantly between rheumatoid arthritis patients and age-matched healthy controls. In 8 of 65 patients the largest CD8+ clone exceeded 20% of CD8+ cells, and several identical CD8+ TCRB sequences were shared between blood and synovial fluid. The antigen targets of the expanded CD8+ clones were unknown, and absence from virus-specific databases did not rule out viral specificity.

The immunoSEQ assay was applied to genomic DNA for TCRB CDR3 sequencing. As for the authors' bioinformatics: Published virus-specific TCRB sequences were compared with patient CD8+ clones larger than 1%, and only a few matches were found. Only productive TCRB rearrangements were included in the analyses. Clonality was calculated as a Shannon entropy-based productive clonality index, and a clone was defined by a unique TCRB CDR3 sequence. Repertoire overlap for a pair of samples was computed from each clone's template counts relative to total templates per sample. Flow cytometry-measured V-gene usage correlated with V-gene usage from TCRB sequencing, with a Spearman r of more than 0.6. As stored in TCRdb, this immuneACCESS dataset retains in-frame rearrangements with V and J assigned. A fraction of the clones does not appear; measured against another copy, unresolved V genes explain less than half of the discrepancy, and the remainder lacks a known reason. D and trimming come from the DNA, and the V and J calls and clone size come from that table. This sample comprises several thousand clones, 75% to 80% of them detected only once. Of the sample, 4% to 6% falls within the top ten clones.

The chain uses TRBV7-8 and TRBJ2-1; TRBD2 aligns with 9 central bases. This clonotype was sampled from an adult with rheumatoid arthritis. Specimen: CD8+ T cells sorted from blood. The CDR3 reads CASSLEAGGYNEQFF. Read as DNA, the sequence is TGTGCCAGCAGCTTAGAAGCGGGAGGTTACAATGAGCAGTTCTTC.